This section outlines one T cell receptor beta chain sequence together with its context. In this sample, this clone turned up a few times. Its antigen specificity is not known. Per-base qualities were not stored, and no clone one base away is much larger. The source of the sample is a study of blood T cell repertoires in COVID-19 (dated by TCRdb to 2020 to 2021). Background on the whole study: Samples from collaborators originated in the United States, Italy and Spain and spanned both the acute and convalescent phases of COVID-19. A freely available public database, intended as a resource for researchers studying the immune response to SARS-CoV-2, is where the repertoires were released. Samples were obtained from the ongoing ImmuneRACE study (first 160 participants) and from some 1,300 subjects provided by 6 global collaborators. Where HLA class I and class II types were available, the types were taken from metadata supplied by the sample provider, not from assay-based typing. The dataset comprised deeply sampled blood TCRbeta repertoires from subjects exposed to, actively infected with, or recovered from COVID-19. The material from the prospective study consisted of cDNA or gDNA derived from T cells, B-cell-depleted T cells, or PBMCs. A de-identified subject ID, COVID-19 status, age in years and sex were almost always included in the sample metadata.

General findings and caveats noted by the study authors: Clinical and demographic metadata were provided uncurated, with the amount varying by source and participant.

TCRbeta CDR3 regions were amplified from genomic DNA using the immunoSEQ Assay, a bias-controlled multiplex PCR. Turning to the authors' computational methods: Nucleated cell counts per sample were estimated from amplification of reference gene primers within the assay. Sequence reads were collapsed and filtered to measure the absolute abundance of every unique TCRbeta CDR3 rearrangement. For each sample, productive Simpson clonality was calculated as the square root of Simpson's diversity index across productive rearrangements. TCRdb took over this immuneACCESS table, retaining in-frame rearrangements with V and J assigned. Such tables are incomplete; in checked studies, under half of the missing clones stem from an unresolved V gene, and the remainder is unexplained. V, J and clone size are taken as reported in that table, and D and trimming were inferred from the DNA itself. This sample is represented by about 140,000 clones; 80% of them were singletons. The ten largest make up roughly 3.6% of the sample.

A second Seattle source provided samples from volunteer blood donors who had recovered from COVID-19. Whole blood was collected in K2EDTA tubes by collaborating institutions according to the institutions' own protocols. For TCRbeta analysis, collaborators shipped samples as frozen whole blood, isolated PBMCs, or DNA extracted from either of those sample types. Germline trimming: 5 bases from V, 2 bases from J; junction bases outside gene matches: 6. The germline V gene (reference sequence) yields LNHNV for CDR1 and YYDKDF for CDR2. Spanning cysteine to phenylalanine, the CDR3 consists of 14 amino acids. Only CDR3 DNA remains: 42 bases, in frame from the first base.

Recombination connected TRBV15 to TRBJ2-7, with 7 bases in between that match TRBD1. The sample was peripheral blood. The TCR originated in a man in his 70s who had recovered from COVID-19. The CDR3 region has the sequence CATSGAQGAYEQYF. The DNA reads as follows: TGTGCCACCAGCGGCGCGCAGGGGGCCTACGAGCAGTACTTC.